There are many counts of the clone carrying this T cell receptor (beta chain). These data come from a study of T cells after yellow fever vaccination. MiXCR was run by TCRdb on the 5' RACE reads, yielding one entry per CDR3 protein. The sample contains hundreds of thousands of distinct CDR3 sequences, over 9% of which appear only once. V lost 4 bases, J lost 1 base, and 8 bases lay in between. CDR3 length equals 13 residues. The germline V gene encodes CDR1 SGHKS and CDR2 YYEKEE (reference sequence). Material: PBMCs, obtained on the day of the yellow fever booster vaccination. This clonotype was sampled from a man aged 25-45 years who received the YFV17D yellow fever vaccine. The J gene is TRBJ1-1, the V gene TRBV5-5; no definite D call. The CDR3 is CASSPLANTEAFF. CDR3 coding DNA: TGTGCCAGCAGCCCACTGGCGAACACTGAAGCTTTCTTT.